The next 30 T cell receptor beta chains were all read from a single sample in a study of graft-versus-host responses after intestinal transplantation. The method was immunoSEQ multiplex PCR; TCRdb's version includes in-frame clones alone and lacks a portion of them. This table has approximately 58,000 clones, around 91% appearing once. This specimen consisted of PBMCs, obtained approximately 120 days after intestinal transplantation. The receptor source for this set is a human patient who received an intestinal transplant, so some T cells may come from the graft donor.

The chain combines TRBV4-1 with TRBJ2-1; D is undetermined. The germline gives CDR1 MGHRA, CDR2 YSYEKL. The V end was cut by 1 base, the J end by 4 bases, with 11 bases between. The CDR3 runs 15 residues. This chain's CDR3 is CASSQVWTQYNEQFF. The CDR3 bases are TGCGCCAGCAGCCAAGTGTGGACCCAATACAATGAGCAGTTCTTC.

CDR3 residues: CASKALGTGSYNEQFF. CDR3 bases: TGTGCCAGCAAAGCCCTCGGGACAGGGTCCTACAATGAGCAGTTCTTC. The chain joins TRBV7-8 to TRBJ2-1; 9 nucleotides match TRBD1. With V trimmed by 7 bases and J by 1 base, 8 bases remained unmatched. The CDR3 has 16 amino acids. From germline, CDR1 is SGHVS and CDR2 FQNEAQ.

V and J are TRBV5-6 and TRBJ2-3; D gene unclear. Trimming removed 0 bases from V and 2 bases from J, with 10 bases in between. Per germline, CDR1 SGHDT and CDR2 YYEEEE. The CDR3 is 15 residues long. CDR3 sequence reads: CASSLVLGVTDTQYF. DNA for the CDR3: TGTGCCAGCAGCTTGGTACTTGGGGTCACAGATACGCAGTATTTT.

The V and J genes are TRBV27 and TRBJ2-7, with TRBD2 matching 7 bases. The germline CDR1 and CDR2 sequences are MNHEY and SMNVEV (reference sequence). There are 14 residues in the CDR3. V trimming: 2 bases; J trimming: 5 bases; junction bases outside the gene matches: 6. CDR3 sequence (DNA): TGTGCCAGCAGTTTACTCGGGGGGTTAGACGAGCAGTACTTC. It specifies CASSLLGGLDEQYF.

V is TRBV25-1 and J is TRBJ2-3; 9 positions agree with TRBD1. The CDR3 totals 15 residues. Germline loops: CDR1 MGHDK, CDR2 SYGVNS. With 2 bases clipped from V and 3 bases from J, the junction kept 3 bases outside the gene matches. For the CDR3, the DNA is TGTGCCAGCAGTGAAGGGGACAGGGCGACAGATACGCAGTATTTT. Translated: CASSEGDRATDTQYF.

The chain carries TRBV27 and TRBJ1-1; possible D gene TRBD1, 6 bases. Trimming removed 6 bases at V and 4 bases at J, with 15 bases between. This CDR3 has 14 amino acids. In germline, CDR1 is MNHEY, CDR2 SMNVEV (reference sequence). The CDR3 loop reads CASRLGGAPTEAFF. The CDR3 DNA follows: TGTGCCAGCAGGCTGGGGGGGGCGCCCACTGAAGCTTTCTTT.

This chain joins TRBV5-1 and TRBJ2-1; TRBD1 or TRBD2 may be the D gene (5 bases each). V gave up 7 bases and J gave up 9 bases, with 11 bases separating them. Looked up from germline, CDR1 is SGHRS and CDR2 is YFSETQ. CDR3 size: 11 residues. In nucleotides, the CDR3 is TGCGCCAGCTTATGGGGGAGTGAGCAGTTCTTC. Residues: CASLWGSEQFF. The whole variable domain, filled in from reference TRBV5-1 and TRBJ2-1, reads KAGVTQTPRYLIKTRGQQVTLSCSPISGHRSVSWYQQTPGQGLQFLFEYFSETQRNKGNFPGRFSGRQFSNSRSEMNVSTLELGDSALYLCASLWGSEQFFGPGTRLTVL.

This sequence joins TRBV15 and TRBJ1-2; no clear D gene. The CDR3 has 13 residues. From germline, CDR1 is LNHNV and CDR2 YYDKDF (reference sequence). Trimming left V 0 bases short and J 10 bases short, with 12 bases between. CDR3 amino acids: CATSREAKGIYTF. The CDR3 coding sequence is TGTGCCACCAGCAGAGAGGCCAAGGGAATCTACACCTTC.

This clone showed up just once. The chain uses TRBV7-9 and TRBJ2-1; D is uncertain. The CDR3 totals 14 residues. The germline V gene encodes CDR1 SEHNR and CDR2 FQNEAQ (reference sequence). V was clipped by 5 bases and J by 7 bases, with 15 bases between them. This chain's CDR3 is CASSPQIGPNEQFF. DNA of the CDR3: TGTGCCAGCAGCCCCCAGATAGGCCCAAATGAGCAGTTCTTC. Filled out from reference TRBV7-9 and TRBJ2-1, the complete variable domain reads DTGVSQNPRHKITKRGQNVTFRCDPISEHNRLYWYRQTLGQGPEFLTYFQNEAQLEKSRLLSDRFSAERPKGSFSTLEIQRTEQGDSAMYLCASSPQIGPNEQFFGPGTRLTVL.

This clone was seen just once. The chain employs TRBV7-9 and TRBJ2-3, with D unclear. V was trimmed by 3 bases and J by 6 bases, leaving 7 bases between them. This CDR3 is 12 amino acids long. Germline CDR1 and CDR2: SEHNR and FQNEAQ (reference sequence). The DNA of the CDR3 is TGTGCCAGCAGCTTCCTAGGCGATACGCAGTATTTT. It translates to CASSFLGDTQYF.

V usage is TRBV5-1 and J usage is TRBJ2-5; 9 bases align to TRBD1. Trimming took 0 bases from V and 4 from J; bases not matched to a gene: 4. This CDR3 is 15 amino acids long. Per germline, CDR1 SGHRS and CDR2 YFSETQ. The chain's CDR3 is CASSLDGTGLETQYF. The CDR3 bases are TGCGCCAGCAGCTTGGATGGGACAGGGCTAGAGACCCAGTACTTC. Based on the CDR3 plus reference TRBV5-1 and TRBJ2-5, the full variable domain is KAGVTQTPRYLIKTRGQQVTLSCSPISGHRSVSWYQQTPGQGLQFLFEYFSETQRNKGNFPGRFSGRQFSNSRSEMNVSTLELGDSALYLCASSLDGTGLETQYFGPGTRLLVL.

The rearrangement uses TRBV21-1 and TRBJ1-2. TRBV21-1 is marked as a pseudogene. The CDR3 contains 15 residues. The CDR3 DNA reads TGTGCCAGCAGCAAAGTCCCAACGACTGCCTATGGCTACACCTTC. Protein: CASSKVPTTAYGYTF.

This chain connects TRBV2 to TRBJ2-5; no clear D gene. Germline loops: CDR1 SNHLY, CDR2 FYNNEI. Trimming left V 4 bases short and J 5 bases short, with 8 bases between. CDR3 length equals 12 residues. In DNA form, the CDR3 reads TGTGCCAGCAGTGCCTGGGTGGAGACCCAGTACTTC. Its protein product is CASSAWVETQYF. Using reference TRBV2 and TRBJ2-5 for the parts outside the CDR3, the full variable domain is EPEVTQTPSHQVTQMGQEVILRCVPISNHLYFYWYRQILGQKVEFLVSFYNNEISEKSEIFDDQFSVERPDGSNFTLKIRSTKLEDSAMYFCASSAWVETQYFGPGTRLLVL.

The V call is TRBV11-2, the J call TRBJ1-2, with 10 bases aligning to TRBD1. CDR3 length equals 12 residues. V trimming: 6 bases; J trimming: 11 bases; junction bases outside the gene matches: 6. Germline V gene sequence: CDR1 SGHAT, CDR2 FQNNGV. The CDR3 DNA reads TGTGCCAGCAGGGACAGGGGGGTGTTGTACACCTTC. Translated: CASRDRGVLYTF.

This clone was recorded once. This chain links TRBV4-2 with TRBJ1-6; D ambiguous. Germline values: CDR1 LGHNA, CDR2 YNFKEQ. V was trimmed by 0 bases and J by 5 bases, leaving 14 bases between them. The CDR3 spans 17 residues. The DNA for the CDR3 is TGTGCCAGCAGCCAAGAGAGATCGGCAGTAGATAATTCACCCCTCCACTTT. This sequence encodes CASSQERSAVDNSPLHF.

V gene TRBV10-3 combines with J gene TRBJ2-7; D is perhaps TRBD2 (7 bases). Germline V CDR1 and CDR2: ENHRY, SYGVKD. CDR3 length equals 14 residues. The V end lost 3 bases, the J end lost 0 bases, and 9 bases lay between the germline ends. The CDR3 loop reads CAISDGGPSYEQYF. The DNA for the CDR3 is TGTGCCATCAGTGACGGGGGGCCCTCCTACGAGCAGTACTTC.

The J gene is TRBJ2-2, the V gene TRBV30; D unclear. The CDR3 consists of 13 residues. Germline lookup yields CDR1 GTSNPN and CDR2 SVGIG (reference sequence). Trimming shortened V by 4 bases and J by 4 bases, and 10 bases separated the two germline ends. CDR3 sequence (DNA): TGTGCCTGGACTCAGGTCCCCACCGGGGAGCTGTTTTTT. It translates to CAWTQVPTGELFF. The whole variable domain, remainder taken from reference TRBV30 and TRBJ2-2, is SQTIHQWPATLVQPVGSPLSLECTVEGTSNPNLYWYRQAAGRGLQLLFYSVGIGQISSEVPQNLSASRPQDRQFILSSKKLLLSDSGFYLCAWTQVPTGELFFGEGSRLTVL.

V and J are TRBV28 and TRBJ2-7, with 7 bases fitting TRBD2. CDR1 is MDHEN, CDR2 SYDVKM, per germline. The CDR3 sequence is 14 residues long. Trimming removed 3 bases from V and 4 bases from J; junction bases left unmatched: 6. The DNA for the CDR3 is TGTGCCAGCAGTTTGGGGGGGACCATATACGAGCAGTACTTC. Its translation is CASSLGGTIYEQYF.

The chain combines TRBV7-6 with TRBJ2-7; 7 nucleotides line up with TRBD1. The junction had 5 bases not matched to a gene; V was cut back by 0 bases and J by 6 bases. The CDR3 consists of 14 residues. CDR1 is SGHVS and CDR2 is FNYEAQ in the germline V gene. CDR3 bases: TGTGCCAGCAGCTTAGCGAGGGGGCCTACCGAGCAGTACTTC. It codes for CASSLARGPTEQYF.

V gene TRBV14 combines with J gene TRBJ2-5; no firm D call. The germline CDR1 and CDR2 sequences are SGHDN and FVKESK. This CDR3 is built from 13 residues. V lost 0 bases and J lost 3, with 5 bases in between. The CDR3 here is CASSQEEKETQYF. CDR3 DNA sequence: TGTGCCAGCAGCCAAGAGGAGAAAGAGACCCAGTACTTC.

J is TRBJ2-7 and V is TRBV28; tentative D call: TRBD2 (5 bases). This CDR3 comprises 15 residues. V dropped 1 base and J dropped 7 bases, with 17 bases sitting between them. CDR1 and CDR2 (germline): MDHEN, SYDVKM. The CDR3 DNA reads TGTGCCAGCAGTTTATTCCTGGCGGGCTACGGGGAGCAGTACTTC. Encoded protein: CASSLFLAGYGEQYF.

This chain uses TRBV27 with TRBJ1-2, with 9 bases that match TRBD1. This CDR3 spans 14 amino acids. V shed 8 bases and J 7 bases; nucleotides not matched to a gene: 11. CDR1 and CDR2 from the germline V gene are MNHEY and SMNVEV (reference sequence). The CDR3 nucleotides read TGTGCCAGCCGAGAGGGGACAGGGTCGACTGGCTACACCTTC. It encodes CASREGTGSTGYTF.

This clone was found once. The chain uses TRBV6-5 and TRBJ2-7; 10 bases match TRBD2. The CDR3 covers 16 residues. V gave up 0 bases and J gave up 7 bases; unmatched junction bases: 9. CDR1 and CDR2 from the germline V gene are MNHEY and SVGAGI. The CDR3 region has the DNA TGTGCCAGCAGTTACTCGAAACTAGCGGGGCCCCGGGAGCAGTACTTC. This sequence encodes CASSYSKLAGPREQYF.

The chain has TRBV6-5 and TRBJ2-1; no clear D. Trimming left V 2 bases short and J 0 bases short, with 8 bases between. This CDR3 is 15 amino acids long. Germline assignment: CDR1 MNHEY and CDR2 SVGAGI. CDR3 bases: TGTGCCAGCAGTTACAGGCAGCCCTCCTACAATGAGCAGTTCTTC. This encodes CASSYRQPSYNEQFF.

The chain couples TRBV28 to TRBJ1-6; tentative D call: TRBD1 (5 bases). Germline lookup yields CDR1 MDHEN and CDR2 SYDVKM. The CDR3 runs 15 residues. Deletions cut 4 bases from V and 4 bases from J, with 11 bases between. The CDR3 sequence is CASSYGDWYNSPLHF. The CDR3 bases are TGTGCCAGCAGTTATGGGGACTGGTATAATTCACCCCTCCACTTT. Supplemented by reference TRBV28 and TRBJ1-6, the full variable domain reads DVKVTQSSRYLVKRTGEKVFLECVQDMDHENMFWYRQDPGLGLRLIYFSYDVKMKEKGDIPEGYSVSREKKERFSLILESASTNQTSMYLCASSYGDWYNSPLHFGNGTRLTVT.

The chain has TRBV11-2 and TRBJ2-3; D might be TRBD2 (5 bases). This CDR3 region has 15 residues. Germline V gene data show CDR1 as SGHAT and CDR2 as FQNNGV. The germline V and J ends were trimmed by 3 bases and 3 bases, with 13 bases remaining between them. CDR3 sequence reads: CASSLREYSTDTQYF. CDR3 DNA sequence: TGTGCCAGCAGCTTGAGGGAGTATTCAACAGATACGCAGTATTTT.

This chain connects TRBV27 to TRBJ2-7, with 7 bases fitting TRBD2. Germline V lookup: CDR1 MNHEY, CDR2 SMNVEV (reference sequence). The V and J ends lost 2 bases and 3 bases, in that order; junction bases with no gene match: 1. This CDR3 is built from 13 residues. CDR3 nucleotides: TGTGCCAGCAGTTTACCTAGCGGCTACGAGCAGTACTTC. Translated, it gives CASSLPSGYEQYF.

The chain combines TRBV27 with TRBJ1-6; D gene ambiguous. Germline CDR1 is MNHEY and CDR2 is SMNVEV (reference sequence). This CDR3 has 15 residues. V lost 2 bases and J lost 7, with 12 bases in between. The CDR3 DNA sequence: TGTGCCAGCAGTTTAGGGGTCCCGGGGAATTCACCCCTCCACTTT. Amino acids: CASSLGVPGNSPLHF.

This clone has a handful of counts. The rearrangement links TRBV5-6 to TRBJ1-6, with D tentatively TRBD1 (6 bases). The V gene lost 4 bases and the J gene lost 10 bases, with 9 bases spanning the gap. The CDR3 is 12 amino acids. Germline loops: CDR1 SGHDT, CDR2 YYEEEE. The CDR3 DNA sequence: TGTGCCAGCAGCAGACAGGAATCACCCCTCCACTTT. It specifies CASSRQESPLHF.

CDR3 sequence reads: CASSQGAGSGRSYEQYF. DNA of the CDR3: TGTGCCAGCAGCCAAGGGGCCGGAAGCGGGCGCTCCTACGAGCAGTACTTC. V and J are TRBV4-2 and TRBJ2-5; D might be TRBD2 (6 bases). Matching the DNA end better, TRBJ2-7 makes the J call doubtful. CDR1 is LGHNA and CDR2 is YNFKEQ in the germline V gene. This CDR3 has 17 amino acids.